This T cell receptor beta chain was captured by sequencing in a study of T cell clonality in common variable immunodeficiency. Clones were read by immunoSEQ multiplex PCR, and TCRdb kept only the in-frame ones, dropping some. This repertoire holds tens of thousands of clones, and none appear only once. This CDR3 spans 13 amino acids. Trimming took 6 bases from V and 5 from J, leaving 16 bases between them. From germline, CDR1 is DFQATT and CDR2 SNEGSKA (reference sequence). Many counts were recorded for this clone. The read terminates 3 residues ahead of where the CDR3 ends, so the germline J gene completes it.

The V call is TRBV20-1, the J call TRBJ2-5; possibly TRBD1 for D (5 bases). The sequencing sample was made of peripheral blood mononuclear cells. The source of this sequence is a person aged 18 to 70 in good health. The CDR3 protein is CSALGRVGETQYF. The DNA read from the CDR3 is TGCAGTGCCTTAGGCAGGGTAGGGGAGACC.